This T cell receptor beta chain was retrieved from a study of metastatic and nonmetastatic thyroid tumors. Whole-study context: Comparative analysis of repertoires was undertaken across blood and tumor or nodule tissue obtained from malignant and benign thyroid patients.

The entire patient cohort was treatment-naive prior to thyroid surgery. Methods used by the authors: In papillary thyroid cancer, a distant-metastasis classifier was built using CDR3 differences across clinicopathological groups. TCRdb re-processed the PCR reads through MiXCR. For this entry, the V and J calls and clone size follow TCRdb and not the study's own pipeline. The sample yields some 39,000 clones, approximately 15% seen once. This clone came up many times. Germline CDR1 and CDR2: SGHTA and FQGNSA. The V gene lost 4 bases and the J gene lost 9 bases, with 15 bases spanning the gap. This CDR3 contains 13 residues.

This chain connects TRBV7-2 to TRBJ1-2; weak D call: TRBD1 (5 bases). Specimen: blood. The receptor was isolated from a female donor with papillary thyroid cancer or a benign thyroid nodule (not recorded which). Some clones in this sample may be carry-over from other donors' samples. The CDR3 loop reads CASSSGLTLSYTF. DNA for the CDR3: TGTGCCAGCAGCTCGGGGCTCACCCTAAGCTACACCTTC.